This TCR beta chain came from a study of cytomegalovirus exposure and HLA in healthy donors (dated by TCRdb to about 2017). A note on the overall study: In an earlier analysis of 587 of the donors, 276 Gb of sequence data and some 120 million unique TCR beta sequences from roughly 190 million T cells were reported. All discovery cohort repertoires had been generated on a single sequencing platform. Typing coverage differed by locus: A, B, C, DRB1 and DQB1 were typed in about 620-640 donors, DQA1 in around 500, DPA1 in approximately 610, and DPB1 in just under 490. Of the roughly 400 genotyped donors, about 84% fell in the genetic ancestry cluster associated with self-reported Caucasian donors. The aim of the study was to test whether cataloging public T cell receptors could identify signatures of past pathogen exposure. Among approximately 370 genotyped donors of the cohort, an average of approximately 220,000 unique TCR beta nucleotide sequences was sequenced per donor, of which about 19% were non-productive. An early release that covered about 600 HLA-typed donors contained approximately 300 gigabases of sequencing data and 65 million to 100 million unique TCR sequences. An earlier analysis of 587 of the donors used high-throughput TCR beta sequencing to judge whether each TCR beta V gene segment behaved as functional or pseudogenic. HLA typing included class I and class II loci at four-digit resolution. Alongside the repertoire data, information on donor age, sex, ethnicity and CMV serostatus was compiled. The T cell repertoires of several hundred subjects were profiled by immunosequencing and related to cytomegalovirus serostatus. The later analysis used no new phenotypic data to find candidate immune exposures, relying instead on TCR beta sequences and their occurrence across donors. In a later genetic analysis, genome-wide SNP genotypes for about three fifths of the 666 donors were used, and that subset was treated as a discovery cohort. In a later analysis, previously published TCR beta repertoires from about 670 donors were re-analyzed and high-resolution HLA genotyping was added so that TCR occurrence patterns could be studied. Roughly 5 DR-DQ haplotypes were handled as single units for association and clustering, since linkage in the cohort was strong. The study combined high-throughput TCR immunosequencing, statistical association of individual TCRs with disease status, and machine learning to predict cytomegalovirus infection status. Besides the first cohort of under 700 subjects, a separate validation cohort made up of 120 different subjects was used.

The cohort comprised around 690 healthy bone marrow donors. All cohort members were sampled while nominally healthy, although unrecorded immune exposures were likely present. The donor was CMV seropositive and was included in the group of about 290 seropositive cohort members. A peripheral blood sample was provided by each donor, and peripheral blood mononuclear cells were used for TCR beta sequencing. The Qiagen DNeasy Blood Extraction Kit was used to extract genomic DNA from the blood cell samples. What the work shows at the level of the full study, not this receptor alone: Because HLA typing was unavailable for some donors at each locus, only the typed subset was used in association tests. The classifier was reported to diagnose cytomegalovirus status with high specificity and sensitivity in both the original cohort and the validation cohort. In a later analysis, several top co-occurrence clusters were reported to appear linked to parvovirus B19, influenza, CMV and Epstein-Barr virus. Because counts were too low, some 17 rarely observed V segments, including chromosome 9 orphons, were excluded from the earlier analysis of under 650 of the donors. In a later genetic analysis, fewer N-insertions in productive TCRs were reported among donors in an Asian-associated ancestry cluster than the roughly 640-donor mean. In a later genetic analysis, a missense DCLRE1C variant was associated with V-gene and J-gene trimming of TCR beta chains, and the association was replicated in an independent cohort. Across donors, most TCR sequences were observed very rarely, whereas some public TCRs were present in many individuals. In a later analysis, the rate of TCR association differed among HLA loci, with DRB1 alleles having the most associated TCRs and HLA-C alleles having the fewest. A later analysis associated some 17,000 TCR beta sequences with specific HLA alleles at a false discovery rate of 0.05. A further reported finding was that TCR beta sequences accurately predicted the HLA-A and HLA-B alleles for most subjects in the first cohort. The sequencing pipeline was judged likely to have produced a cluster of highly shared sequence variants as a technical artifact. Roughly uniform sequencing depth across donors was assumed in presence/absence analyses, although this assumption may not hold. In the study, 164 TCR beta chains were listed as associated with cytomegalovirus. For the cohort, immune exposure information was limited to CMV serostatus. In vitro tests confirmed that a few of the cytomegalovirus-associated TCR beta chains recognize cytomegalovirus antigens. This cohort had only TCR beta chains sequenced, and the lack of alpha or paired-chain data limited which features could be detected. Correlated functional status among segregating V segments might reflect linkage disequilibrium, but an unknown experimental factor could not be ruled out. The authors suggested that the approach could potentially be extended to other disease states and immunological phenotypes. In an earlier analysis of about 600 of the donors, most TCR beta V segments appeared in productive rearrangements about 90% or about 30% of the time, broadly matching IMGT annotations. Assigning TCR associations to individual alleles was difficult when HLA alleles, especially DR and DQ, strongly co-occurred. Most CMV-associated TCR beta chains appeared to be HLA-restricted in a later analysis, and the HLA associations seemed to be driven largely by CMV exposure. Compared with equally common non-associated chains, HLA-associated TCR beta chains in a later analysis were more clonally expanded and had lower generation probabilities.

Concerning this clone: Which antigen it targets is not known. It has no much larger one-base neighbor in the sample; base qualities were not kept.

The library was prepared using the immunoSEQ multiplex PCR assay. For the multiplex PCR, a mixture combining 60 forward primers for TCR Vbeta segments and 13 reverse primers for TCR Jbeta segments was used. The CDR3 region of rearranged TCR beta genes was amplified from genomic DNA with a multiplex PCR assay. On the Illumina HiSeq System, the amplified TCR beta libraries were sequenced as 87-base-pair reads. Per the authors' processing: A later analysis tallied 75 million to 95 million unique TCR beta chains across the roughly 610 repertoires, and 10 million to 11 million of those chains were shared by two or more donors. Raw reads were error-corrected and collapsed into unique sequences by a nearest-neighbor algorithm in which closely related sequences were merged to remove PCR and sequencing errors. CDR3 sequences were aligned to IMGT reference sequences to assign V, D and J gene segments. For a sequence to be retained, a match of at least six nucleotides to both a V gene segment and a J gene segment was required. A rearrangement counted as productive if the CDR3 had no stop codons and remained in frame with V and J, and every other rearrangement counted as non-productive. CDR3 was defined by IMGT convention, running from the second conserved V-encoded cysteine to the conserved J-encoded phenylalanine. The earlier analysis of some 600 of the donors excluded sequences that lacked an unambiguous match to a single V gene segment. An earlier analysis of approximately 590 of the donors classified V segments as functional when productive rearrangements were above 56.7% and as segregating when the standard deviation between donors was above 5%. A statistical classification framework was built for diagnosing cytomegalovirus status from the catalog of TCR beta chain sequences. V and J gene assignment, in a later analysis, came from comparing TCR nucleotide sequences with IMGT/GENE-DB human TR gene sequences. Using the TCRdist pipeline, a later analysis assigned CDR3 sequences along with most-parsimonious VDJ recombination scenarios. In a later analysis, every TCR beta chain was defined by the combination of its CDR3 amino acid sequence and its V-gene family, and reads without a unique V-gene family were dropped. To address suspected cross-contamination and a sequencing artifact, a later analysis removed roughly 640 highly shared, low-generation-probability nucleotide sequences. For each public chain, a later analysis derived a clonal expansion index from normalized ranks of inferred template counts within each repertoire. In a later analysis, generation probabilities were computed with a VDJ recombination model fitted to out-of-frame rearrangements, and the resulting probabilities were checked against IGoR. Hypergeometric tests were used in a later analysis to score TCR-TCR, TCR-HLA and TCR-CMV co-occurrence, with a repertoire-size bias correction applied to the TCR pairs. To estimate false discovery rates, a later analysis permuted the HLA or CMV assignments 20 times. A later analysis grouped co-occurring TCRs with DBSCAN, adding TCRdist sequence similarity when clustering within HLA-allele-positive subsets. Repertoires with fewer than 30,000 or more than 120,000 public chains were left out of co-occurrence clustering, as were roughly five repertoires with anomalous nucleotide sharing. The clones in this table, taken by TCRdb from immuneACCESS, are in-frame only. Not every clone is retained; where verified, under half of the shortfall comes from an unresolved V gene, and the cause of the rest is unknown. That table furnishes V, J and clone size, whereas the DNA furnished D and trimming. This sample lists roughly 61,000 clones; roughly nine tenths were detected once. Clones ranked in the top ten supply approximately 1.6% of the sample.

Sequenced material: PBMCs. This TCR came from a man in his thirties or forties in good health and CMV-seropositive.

Here is the DNA: TGTGCCAGCAGAGGTCTAGCGGACAATGAGCAGTTCTTC. Translation gives CASRGLADNEQFF. The sequence links TRBV7-6 to TRBJ2-1, and TRBD2 matches 7 of the central bases. V is pruned by 6 bases and J by 5 bases, leaving 4 bases of the junction without a gene match. CDR1 and CDR2, per the germline V gene, are SGHVS and FNYEAQ. The CDR3, cysteine through phenylalanine, is 13 amino acids long. Only the CDR3 region is kept as DNA, spanning 39 bases read in frame from base 1.